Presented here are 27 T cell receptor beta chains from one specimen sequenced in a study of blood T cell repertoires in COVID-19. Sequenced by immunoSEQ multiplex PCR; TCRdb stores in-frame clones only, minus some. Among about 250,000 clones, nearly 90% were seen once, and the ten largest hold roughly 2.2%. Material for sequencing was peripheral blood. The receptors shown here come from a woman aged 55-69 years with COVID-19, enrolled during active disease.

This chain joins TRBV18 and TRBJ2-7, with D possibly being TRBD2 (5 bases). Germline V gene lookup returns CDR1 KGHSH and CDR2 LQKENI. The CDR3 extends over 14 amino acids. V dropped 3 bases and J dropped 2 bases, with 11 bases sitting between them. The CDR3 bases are TGTGCCAGCTCACCGGGTTACGGGACCTACGAGCAGTACTTC. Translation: CASSPGYGTYEQYF.

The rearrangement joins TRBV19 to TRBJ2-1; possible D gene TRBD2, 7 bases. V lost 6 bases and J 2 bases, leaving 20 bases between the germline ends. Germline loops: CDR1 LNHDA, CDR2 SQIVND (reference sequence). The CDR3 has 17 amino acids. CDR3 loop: CASRNPLGGGAYNEQFF. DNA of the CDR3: TGTGCCAGTAGAAACCCTCTGGGGGGGGGCGCCTACAATGAGCAGTTCTTC. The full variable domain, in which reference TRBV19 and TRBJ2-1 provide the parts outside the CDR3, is DGGITQSPKYLFRKEGQNVTLSCEQNLNHDAMYWYRQDPGQGLRLIYYSQIVNDFQKGDIAEGYSVSREKKESFPLTVTSAQKNPTAFYLCASRNPLGGGAYNEQFFGPGTRLTVL.

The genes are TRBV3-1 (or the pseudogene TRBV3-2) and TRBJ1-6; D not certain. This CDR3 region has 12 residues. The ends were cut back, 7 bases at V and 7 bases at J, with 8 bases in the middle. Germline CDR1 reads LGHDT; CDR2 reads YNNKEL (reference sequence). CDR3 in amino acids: CASTKSNSPLHF. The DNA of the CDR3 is TGTGCCAGCACTAAAAGCAATTCACCCCTCCACTTT.

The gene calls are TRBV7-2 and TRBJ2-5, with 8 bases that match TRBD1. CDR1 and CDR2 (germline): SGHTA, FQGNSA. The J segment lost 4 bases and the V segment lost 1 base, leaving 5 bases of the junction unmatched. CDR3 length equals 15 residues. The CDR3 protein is CASSLGTGFGETQYF. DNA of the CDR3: TGTGCCAGCAGCTTAGGGACAGGGTTCGGAGAGACCCAGTACTTC.

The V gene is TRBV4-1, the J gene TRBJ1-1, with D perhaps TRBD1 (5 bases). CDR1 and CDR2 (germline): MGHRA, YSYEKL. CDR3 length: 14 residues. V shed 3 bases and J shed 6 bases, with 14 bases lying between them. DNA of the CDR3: TGCGCCAGCAGCCATCCCCGAAGGGGCGCTGAAGCTTTCTTT. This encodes CASSHPRRGAEAFF.

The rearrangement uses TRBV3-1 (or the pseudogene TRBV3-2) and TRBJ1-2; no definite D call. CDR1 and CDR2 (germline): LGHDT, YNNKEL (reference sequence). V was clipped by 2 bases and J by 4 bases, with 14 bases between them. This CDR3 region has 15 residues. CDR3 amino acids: CASSQSLSPFYGYTF. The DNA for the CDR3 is TGTGCCAGCAGCCAATCCCTATCTCCGTTCTATGGCTACACCTTC.

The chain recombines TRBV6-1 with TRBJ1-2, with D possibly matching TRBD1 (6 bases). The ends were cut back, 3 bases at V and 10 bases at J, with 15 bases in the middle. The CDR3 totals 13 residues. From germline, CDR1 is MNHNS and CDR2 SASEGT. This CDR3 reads CASSDTEPGDYTF. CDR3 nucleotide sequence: TGTGCCAGCAGTGATACTGAACCAGGGGACTACACCTTC.

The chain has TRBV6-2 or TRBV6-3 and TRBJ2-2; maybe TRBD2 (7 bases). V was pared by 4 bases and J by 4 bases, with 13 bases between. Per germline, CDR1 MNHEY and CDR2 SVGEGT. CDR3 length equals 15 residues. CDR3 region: CASSLAGASTGELFF. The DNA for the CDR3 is TGTGCCAGCAGTTTGGCGGGGGCCAGCACCGGGGAGCTGTTTTTT.

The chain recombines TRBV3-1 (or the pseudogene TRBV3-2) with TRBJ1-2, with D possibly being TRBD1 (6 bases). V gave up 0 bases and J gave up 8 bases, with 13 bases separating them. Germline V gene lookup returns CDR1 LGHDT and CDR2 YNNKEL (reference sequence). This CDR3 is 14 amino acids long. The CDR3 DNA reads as TGTGCCAGCAGCCAAGATCGGGACACCGACGGCTACACCTTC. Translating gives CASSQDRDTDGYTF.

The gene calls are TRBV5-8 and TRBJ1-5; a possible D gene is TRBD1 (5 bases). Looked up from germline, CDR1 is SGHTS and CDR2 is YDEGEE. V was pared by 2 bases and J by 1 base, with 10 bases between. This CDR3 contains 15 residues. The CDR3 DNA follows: TGTGCCAGCAGCTTTATCACAGGCAGCAATCAGCCCCAGCATTTT. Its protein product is CASSFITGSNQPQHF.

CDR3 sequence: CASSQDLSGSTDTQYF. CDR3 in DNA: TGCGCCAGCAGCCAAGATCTGAGCGGTAGCACAGATACGCAGTATTTT. The chain uses TRBV4-1 and TRBJ2-3; TRBD2 might be the D (5 bases). The CDR3 loop spans 16 amino acids. V lost 0 bases to trimming and J lost 0 bases, with 10 bases between them. Germline CDR1 MGHRA, CDR2 YSYEKL.

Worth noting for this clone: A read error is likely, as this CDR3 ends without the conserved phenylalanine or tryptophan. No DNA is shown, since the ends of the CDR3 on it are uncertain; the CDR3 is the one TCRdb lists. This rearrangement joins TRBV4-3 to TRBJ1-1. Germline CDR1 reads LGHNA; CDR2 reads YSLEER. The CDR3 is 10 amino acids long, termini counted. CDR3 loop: CASSLRDLGG.

This chain's CDR3 is CASSSGLAGLTDTQYF. In DNA form, the CDR3 reads TGTGCCAGCAGCTCGGGACTAGCGGGGCTCACAGATACGCAGTATTTT. The chain couples TRBV7-9 to TRBJ2-3, with 13 bases matching TRBD2. CDR1 and CDR2 from the germline V gene are SEHNR and FQNEAQ (reference sequence). V gave up 4 bases and J gave up 2 bases; unmatched junction bases: 3. CDR3 size: 16 residues.

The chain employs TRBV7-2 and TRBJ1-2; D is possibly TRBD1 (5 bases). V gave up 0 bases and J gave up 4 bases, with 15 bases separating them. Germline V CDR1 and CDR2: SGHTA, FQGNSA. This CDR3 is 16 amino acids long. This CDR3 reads CASSLADKGHGYGYTF. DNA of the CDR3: TGTGCCAGCAGCTTAGCGGACAAGGGGCACGGCTATGGCTACACCTTC. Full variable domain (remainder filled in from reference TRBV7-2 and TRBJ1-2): GAGVSQSPSNKVTEKGKDVELRCDPISGHTALYWYRQSLGQGLEFLIYFQGNSAPDKSGLPSDRFSAERTGGSVSTLTIQRTQQEDSAVYLCASSLADKGHGYGYTFGSGTRLTVV.

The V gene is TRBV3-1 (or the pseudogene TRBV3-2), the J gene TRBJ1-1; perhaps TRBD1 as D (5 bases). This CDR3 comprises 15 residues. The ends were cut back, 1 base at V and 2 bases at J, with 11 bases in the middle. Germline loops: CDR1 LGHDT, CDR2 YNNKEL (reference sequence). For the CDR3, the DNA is TGTGCCAGCAGCCAAGCGGGCAGGGCCAACACTGAAGCTTTCTTT. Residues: CASSQAGRANTEAFF.

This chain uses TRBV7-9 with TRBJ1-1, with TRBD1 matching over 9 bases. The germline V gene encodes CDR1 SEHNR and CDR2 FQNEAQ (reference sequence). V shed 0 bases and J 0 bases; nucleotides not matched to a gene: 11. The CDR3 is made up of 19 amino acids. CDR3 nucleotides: TGTGCCAGCAGCTTAGCTGAGGACAGGGGTCCTCCCTTGAACACTGAAGCTTTCTTT. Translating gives CASSLAEDRGPPLNTEAFF.

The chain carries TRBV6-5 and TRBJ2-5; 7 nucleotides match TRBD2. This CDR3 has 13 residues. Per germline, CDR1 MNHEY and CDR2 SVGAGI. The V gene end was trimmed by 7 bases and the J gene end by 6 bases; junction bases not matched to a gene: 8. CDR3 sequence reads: CASTPPSGKTQYF. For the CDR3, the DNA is TGTGCCAGCACCCCGCCTAGCGGAAAGACCCAGTACTTC.

This CDR3 reads CASSPQTPGQGRVETQYF. The CDR3 DNA is TGTGCCAGCAGCCCACAAACGCCAGGACAGGGGCGGGTAGAGACCCAGTACTTC. V usage is TRBV7-9 and J usage is TRBJ2-5; 9 nucleotides line up with TRBD1. Unmatched junction bases numbered 17, after V lost 5 bases and J lost 4 bases. The CDR3 covers 18 residues. Germline CDR1 and CDR2: SEHNR and FQNEAQ (reference sequence).

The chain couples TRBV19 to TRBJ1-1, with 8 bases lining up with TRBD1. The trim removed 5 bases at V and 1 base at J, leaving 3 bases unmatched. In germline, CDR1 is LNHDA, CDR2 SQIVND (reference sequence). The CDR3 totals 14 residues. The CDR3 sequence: CASSFGQGNTEAFF. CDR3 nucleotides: TGTGCCAGTAGTTTTGGACAGGGGAACACTGAAGCTTTCTTT.

In DNA, the CDR3 is TGTGCCAGCAAAAGTCCGGGACAGGGTGGTTCACCCCTCCACTTT. Translated: CASKSPGQGGSPLHF. The chain recombines TRBV5-5 with TRBJ1-6; 9 nucleotides match TRBD1. With V trimmed by 6 bases and J by 9 bases, 10 bases remained unmatched. Germline CDR1 is SGHKS and CDR2 is YYEKEE (reference sequence). CDR3 length equals 15 residues.

Written as DNA, the CDR3 is TGTGCCAGCAGCTTCGACAGGGGCCCACTACCCCTCCACTTT. Protein sequence: CASSFDRGPLPLHF. The gene calls are TRBV5-6 and TRBJ1-6; TRBD1 matches at 8 bases. Germline V gene sequence: CDR1 SGHDT, CDR2 YYEEEE. CDR3 length equals 14 residues. The V segment lost 2 bases and the J segment 12 bases; nucleotides outside the gene matches: 7.

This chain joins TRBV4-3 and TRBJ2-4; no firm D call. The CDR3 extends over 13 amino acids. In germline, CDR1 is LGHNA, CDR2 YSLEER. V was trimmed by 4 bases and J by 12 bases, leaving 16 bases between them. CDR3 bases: TGCGCCAGCAGCCGCTCTGGGCAGGCTACTCAGTACTTC. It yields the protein CASSRSGQATQYF.

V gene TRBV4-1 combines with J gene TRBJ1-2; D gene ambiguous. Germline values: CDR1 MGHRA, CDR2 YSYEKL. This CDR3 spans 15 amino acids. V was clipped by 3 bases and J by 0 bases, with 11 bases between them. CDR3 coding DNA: TGCGCCAGCAGCCACTCGACAAGTCCTAACTATGGCTACACCTTC. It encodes CASSHSTSPNYGYTF.

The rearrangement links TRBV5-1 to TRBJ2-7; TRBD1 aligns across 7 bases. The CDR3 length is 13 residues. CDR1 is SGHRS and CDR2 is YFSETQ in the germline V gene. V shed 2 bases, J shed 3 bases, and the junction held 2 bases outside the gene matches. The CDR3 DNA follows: TGCGCCAGCAGCTTCCGACAGGGCTACGAGCAGTACTTC. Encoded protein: CASSFRQGYEQYF.

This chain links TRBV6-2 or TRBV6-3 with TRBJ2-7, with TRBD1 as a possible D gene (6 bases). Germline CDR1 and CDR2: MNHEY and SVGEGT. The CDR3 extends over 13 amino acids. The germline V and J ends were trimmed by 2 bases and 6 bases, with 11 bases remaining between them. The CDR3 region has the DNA TGTGCCAGCAGTTACACAGGGAAAGGCGAGCAGTACTTC. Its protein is CASSYTGKGEQYF.

CDR3 in DNA: TGTGCCAGTAGTATACTGACAGGGTCCTACGAGCAGTACTTC. Its translation: CASSILTGSYEQYF. The chain links TRBV19 to TRBJ2-7, with TRBD1 matching over 7 bases. Germline V gene data show CDR1 as LNHDA and CDR2 as SQIVND (reference sequence). The CDR3 consists of 14 residues. The junction had 2 bases not matched to a gene; V was cut back by 2 bases and J by 1 base. Full variable domain (rest looked up from reference TRBV19 and TRBJ2-7): DGGITQSPKYLFRKEGQNVTLSCEQNLNHDAMYWYRQDPGQGLRLIYYSQIVNDFQKGDIAEGYSVSREKKESFPLTVTSAQKNPTAFYLCASSILTGSYEQYFGPGTRLTVT.

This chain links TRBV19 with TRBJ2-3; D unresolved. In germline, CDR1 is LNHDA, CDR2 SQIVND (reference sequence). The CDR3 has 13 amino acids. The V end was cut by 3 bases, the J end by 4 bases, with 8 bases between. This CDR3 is CASSITVADTQYF. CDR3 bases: TGTGCCAGTAGTATCACGGTTGCAGATACGCAGTATTTT.